The T cell receptor (beta chain) described here comes from a study of T cell changes during pregnancy in multiple sclerosis. Only in-frame clones appear in the TCRdb table, and some are missing; sequencing was by immunoSEQ multiplex PCR. The table shows some 22,000 clones, with about 90% occurring only once. The sequencing here drew on CD8+ T cells from peripheral blood mononuclear cells, taken after pregnancy. The sequence derives from a female donor with multiple sclerosis, enrolled in a pregnancy study.

For the CDR3, the DNA is TGTGCCAGCACCCCGACAGGGCTTGAAGCTTTCTTT. The encoded protein is CASTPTGLEAFF. This rearrangement joins TRBV6-1 to TRBJ1-1; 7 bases align to TRBD1. CDR1 is MNHNS and CDR2 is SASEGT in the germline V gene. The V gene end was trimmed by 7 bases and the J gene end by 7 bases; junction bases not matched to a gene: 6. The CDR3 sequence is 12 residues long.